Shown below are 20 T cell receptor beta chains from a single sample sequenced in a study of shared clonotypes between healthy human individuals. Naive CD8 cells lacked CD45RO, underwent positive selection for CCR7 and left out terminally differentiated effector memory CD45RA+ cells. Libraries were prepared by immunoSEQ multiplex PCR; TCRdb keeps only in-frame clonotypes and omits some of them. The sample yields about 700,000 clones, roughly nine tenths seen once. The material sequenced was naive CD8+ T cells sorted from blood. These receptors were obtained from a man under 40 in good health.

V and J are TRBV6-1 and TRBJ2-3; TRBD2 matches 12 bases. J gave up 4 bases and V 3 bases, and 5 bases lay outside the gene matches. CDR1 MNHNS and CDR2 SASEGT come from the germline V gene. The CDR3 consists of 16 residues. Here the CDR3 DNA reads TGTGCCAGCAGTGAGACTAGCGGGAGTCCCCCAGATACGCAGTATTTT. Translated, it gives CASSETSGSPPDTQYF.

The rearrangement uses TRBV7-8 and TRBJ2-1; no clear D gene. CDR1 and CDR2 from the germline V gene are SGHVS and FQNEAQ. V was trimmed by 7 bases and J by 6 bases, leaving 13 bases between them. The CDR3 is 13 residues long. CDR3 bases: TGTGCCAGCACCAAACAGAGTAGCAATGAGCAGTTCTTC. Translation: CASTKQSSNEQFF. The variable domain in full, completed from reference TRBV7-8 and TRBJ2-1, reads GAGVSQSPRYKVAKRGQDVALRCDPISGHVSLFWYQQALGQGPEFLTYFQNEAQLDKSGLPSDRFFAERPEGSVSTLKIQRTQQEDSAVYLCASTKQSSNEQFFGPGTRLTVL.

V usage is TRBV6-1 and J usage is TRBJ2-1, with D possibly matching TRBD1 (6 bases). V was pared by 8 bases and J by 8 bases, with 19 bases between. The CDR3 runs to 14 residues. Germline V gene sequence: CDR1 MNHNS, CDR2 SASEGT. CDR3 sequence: CASRGYTGFDEQFF. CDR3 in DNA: TGTGCCAGCCGGGGTTATACAGGGTTCGATGAGCAGTTCTTC.

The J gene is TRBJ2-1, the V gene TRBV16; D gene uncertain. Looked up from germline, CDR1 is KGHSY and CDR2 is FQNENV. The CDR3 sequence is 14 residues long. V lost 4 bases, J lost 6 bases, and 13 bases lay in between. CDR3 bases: TGTGCCAGCAGCCTCGCGGCAAACTCCAATGAGCAGTTCTTC. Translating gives CASSLAANSNEQFF.

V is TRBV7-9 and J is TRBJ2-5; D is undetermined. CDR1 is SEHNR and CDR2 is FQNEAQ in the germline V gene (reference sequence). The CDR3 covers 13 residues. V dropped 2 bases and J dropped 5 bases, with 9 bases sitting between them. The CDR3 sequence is CASSLISQETQYF. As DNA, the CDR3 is TGTGCCAGCAGCTTAATTAGCCAGGAGACCCAGTACTTC.

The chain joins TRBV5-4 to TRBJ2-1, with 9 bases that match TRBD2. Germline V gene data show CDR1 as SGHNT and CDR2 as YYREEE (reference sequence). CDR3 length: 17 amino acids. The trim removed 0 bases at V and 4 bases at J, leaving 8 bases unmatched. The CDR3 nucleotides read TGTGCCAGCAGCTTGGCTTATAGCGGGAGTTCTTACAATGAGCAGTTCTTC. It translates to CASSLAYSGSSYNEQFF.

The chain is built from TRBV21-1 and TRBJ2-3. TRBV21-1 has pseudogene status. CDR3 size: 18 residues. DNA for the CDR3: TGTGCCAGCAGCAAGGAGTTCGGGGGCATTGGTAGCACAGATACGCAGTATTTT. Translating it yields CASSKEFGGIGSTDTQYF.

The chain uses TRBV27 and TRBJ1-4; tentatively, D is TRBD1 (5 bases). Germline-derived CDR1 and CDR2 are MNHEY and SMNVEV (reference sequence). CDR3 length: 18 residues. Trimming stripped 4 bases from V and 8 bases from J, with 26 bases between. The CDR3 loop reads CASSSFGGVGAEDEKLFF. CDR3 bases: TGTGCCAGCAGTTCCTTTGGCGGTGTCGGGGCAGAAGACGAAAAACTGTTTTTT.

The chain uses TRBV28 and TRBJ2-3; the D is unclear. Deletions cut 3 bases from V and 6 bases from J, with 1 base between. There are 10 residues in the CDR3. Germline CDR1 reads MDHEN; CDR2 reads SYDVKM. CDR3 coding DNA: TGTGCCAGCAGTTTCGATACGCAGTATTTT. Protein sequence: CASSFDTQYF.

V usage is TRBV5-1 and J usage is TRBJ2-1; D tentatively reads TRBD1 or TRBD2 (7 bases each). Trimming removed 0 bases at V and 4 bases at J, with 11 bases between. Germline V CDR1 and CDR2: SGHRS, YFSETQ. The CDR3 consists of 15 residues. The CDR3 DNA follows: TGCGCCAGCAGCTTGGCGCAGGGGGGGTACAATGAGCAGTTCTTC. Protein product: CASSLAQGGYNEQFF.

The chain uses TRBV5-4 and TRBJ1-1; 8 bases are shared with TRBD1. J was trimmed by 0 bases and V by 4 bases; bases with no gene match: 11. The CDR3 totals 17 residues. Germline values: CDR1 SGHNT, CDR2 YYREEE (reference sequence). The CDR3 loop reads CASSAPGQEAMNTEAFF. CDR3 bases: TGTGCCAGCAGCGCCCCGGGACAGGAGGCCATGAACACTGAAGCTTTCTTT.

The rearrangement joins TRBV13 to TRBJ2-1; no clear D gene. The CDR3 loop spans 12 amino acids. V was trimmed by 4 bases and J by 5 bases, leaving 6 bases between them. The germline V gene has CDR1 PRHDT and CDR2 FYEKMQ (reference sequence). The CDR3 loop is CASSSTNNEQFF. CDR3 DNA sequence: TGTGCCAGCAGCTCCACTAACAATGAGCAGTTCTTC.

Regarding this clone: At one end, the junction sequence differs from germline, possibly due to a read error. CDR3 sequence (DNA): TGTGCCAGCAGCCTTCTAGCGGGAGTGGGGTCCTTCGAGCAGTACTTC. This gives the protein CASSLLAGVGSFEQYF. This chain uses TRBV14 with TRBJ2-7; TRBD2 matches at 10 bases. CDR1 is SGHDN and CDR2 is FVKESK in the germline V gene. The CDR3 runs 16 residues.

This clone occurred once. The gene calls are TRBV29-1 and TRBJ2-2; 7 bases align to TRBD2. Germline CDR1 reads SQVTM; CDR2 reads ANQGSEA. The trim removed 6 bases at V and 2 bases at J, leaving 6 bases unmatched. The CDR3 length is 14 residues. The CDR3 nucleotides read TGCAGCGTAAGGGAGGGACTTAACACCGGGGAGCTGTTTTTT. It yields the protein CSVREGLNTGELFF.

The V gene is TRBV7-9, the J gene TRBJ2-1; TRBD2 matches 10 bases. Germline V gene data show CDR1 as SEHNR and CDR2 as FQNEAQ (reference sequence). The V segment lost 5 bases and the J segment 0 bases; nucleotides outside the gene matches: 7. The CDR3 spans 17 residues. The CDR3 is CASSHSGGRFSYNEQFF. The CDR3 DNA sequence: TGTGCCAGCAGCCATAGCGGGGGGAGGTTCTCCTACAATGAGCAGTTCTTC.

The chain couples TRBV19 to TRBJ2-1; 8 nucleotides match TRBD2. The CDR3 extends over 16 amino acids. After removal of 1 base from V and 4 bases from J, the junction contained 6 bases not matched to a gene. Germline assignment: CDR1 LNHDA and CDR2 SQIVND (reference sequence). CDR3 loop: CASSIVGTSFYNEQFF. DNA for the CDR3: TGTGCCAGTAGTATAGTAGGGACTAGTTTTTACAATGAGCAGTTCTTC.

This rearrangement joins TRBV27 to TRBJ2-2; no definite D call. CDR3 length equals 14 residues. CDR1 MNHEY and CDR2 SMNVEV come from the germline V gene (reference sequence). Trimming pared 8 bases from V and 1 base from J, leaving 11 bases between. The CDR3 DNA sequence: TGTGCCAGCTCAATGTGGGAGAACACCGGGGAGCTGTTTTTT. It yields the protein CASSMWENTGELFF.

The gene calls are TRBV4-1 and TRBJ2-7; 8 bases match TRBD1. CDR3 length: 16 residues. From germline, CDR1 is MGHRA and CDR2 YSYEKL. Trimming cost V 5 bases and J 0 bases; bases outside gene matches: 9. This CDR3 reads CASSYSGTGASYEQYF. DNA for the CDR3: TGCGCCAGCAGCTATTCCGGGACAGGAGCCTCCTACGAGCAGTACTTC.

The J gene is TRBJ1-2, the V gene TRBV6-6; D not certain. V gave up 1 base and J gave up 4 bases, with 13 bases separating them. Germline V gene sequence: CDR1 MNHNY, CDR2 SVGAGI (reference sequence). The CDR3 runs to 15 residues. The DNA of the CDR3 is TGTGCCAGCAGTTACTTGGAGGGTACGGGCTATGGCTACACCTTC. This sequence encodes CASSYLEGTGYGYTF.

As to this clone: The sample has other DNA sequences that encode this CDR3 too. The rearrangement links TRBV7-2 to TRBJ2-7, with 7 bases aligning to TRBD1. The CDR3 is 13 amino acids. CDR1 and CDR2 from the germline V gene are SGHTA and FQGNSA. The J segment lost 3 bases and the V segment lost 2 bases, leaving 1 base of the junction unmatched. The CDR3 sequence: CASSLRGLYEQYF. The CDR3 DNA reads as TGTGCCAGCAGCTTAAGGGGGCTCTACGAGCAGTACTTC.